Listed below are T cell receptor beta chains from one sample, sequenced in a study of T cells in localized non-small cell lung cancer. TCRdb's table, derived via immunoSEQ multiplex PCR, lists solely in-frame clones and lacks some. The profile covers around 26,000 clones, with more than 85% appearing a single time and 3.5% to 5% taken by the ten largest. Sample: peripheral blood, taken before any cancer treatment. Every receptor here comes from a female donor at least 60 years old with stage II squamous cell lung carcinoma. Both conserved end residues are part of each CDR3. The D gene is left open where the match is weak. Size tells how often a clone was seen (once, few, many) or the class of an expanded clone, and some rows leave it out.

>NA|TRBJ2-3|TRBV5-6|TRBD2
TGTGCCAGCAGCTTTTCAAGCGGGAGTAAAGATACGCAGTATTTT
CASSFSSGSKDTQYF
>NA|TRBJ1-5|TRBV19|NA
TGTGCCAGTAGTCCGGGTCAGAGAAATCAGCCCCAGCATTTT
CASSPGQRNQPQHF
>NA|TRBJ1-1|TRBV9|NA
TGTGCCAGCAGCGTTGGAGCCTCTGGGACTGAAGCTTTCTTT
CASSVGASGTEAFF
>NA|TRBJ2-7|TRBV9|NA
TGTGCCAGCAGCGTAGGCCAGGTGACCTACGAGCAGTACTTC
CASSVGQVTYEQYF
>NA|TRBJ1-4|TRBV21-1|NA
TGTGACACAACTAATGAAAAACTGTTTTTT
CDTTNEKLFF
>NA|TRBJ2-3|TRBV18|NA
TGTGCCAGCTCACCACCACAGGGAAGAACAGATACGCAGTATTTT
CASSPPQGRTDTQYF
>NA|TRBJ2-6|TRBV30|TRBD2
TGTGCCTGGAGTCCCTCTAGCGGGACTGGGGCCAACGTCCTGACTTTC
CAWSPSSGTGANVLTF
>NA|TRBJ1-2|TRBV23-1|NA
TGCGCCAGCAAGACAGTTAACTATGGCTACACCTTC
CASKTVNYGYTF
>NA|TRBJ2-1|TRBV7-3|TRBD2
TGTGCCAGCAGCTCGCTAGCGGCTTCCTACAATGAGCAGTTCTTC
CASSSLAASYNEQFF
>NA|TRBJ2-1|TRBV6-5|TRBD2
TGTGCCAGCACCCCTAGCGGAACCTACAATGAGCAGTTCTTC
CASTPSGTYNEQFF
>few|TRBJ1-1|TRBV11-2|NA
TGTGCCAGCAGGCCCAATACGGGGTTAGCTTTCTTT
CASRPNTGLAFF
>NA|TRBJ2-2|TRBV6-5|TRBD2
TGTGCCAGCAGTTTTAGCGGGGGGGCGGCCGGGGAGCTGTTTTTT
CASSFSGGAAGELFF
>NA|TRBJ2-5|TRBV18|NA
TGTGCCAGCTCACCACCGGATAGGGAGACCCAGTACTTC
CASSPPDRETQYF
>NA|TRBJ1-2|TRBV5-6|NA
TGTGCCAGCAGCTTGAGATTTGGGGGCGCCTATGGCTACACCTTC
CASSLRFGGAYGYTF
>NA|TRBJ1-2|TRBV27|TRBD1
TGTGCCAGCAGTTTATCCCGGGACAGCTATGGCTACACCTTC
CASSLSRDSYGYTF
>NA|TRBJ2-7|TRBV2|NA
TGTGCCAGCAACTACAGGGTCGAGTACGAGCAGTACTTC
CASNYRVEYEQYF
>NA|TRBJ2-7|TRBV6-5|TRBD2
TGTGCCAGCAGTCACCGGGGGGAGCGTGTCTACGAGCAGTACTTC
CASSHRGERVYEQYF
>NA|TRBJ1-2|TRBV14|NA
TGTGCCAGCAGCCAAGATCGGGCCCAGACCTATGGCTACACCTTC
CASSQDRAQTYGYTF
>NA|TRBJ1-2|TRBV7-9|TRBD1
TGTGCCAGCAGCTTAGCGCACAGGGGGGATGGCTACACCTTC
CASSLAHRGDGYTF
>NA|TRBJ2-3|TRBV5-1|TRBD2
TGCGCCAGCAGCTATAGCGGGGTGAGCACAGATACGCAGTATTTT
CASSYSGVSTDTQYF
>once|TRBJ2-2|TRBV2|NA
TGTGCCAGCAGAAAGGTAGCGGACACCGGGGAGCTGTTTTTT
CASRKVADTGELFF
>NA|TRBJ1-3|TRBV30|NA
TGTGCCTGGGACAGCTCTGGAAACACCATATATTTT
CAWDSSGNTIYF
>NA|TRBJ1-5|TRBV7-2|NA
TGTGCCAGCAGCCCCGGAAGAACAGGGTTAAATCAGCCCCAGCATTTT
CASSPGRTGLNQPQHF
>NA|TRBJ2-1|TRBV7-3|NA
TGTGCCAGCAGCTTTTTTTCTGGTGGGGCGGGACCTCCCTACAATGAGCAGTTCTTC
CASSFFSGGAGPPYNEQFF
>NA|TRBJ1-3|TRBV10-1|NA
TGCGCCAGCAGTACGATAGGACTTAACAGGTGTTGTAACTACAACTCTGGAAACACCATATATTTT
CASSTIGLNRCCNYNSGNTIYF
>NA|TRBJ2-7|TRBV18|NA
TGTGCCAGCTCACCAGACGGCCGCTCCTACGAGCAGTACTTC
CASSPDGRSYEQYF
>NA|TRBJ2-2|TRBV7-6|TRBD1
TGTGCCAGCAGCCCCCGAACCTCCAGGGGGCGCACCGGGGAGCTGTTTTTT
CASSPRTSRGRTGELFF
>NA|TRBJ1-2|TRBV25-1|NA
TGTGCCAGCAGTGGGTATGGCTACACCTTC
CASSGYGYTF
>NA|TRBJ1-1|TRBV11-2|NA
TGTGCCAGCAGCTTTTTCACGCAGAACACTGAAGCTTTCTTT
CASSFFTQNTEAFF
>NA|TRBJ2-2|TRBV11-2|NA
TGTGCCACTAAAGGACGGCCGAACACCGGGGAGCTGTTTTTT
CATKGRPNTGELFF
>NA|TRBJ2-5|TRBV30|NA
TGTGCCTGGAGTCGTTCCCGAGGGGAGACCCAGTACTTC
CAWSRSRGETQYF
>once|TRBJ1-1|TRBV28|TRBD1
TGTGCCAGCAGTTTAAAGACAGGGAGTAGCGAAGCTTTCTTT
CASSLKTGSSEAFF
>NA|TRBJ2-3|TRBV11-2|TRBD1
TGTGCCAGCAGCTTAAGGACAGGGTATAGCACAGATACGCAGTATTTT
CASSLRTGYSTDTQYF
>NA|TRBJ2-1|TRBV5-8|TRBD2
TGTGCCAGCAGCCGTGGGACTAGCGGGATTGATTGGCAGTTCTTC
CASSRGTSGIDWQFF
>NA|TRBJ2-2|TRBV11-3|NA
TGTGCCAGCAGCTTAGGCCTGGCAGGTTCGAACACCGGGGAGCTGTTTTTT
CASSLGLAGSNTGELFF
>NA|TRBJ1-1|TRBV7-9|TRBD1
TGTGCCAGCAGCTCGAACAGGGGGCTTGACACTGAAGCTTTCTTT
CASSSNRGLDTEAFF
>NA|TRBJ2-3|TRBV6-4|NA
TGTGCCAGCAGTTACGGCTCCACAGATACGCAGTATTTT
CASSYGSTDTQYF
>once|TRBJ2-3|TRBV6-1|TRBD2
TGTGCCAGCAGTGAGTTTTTCGGGACTAGCGGGCCCCAAGATACGCAGTATTTT
CASSEFFGTSGPQDTQYF
>NA|TRBJ2-7|TRBV4-1|NA
TGCGCCAGCAGCCAACCACAGGGCCGATTGGGGGGGGAGCAGTACTTC
CASSQPQGRLGGEQYF
>NA|TRBJ1-6|TRBV7-2|NA
TGTGCCAGCAGCTCCGACGGGATTTCACCCCTCCACTTT
CASSSDGISPLHF
>NA|TRBJ1-3|TRBV9|NA
TGTGCCAGCAGCGAAATCGGAAACACCATATATTTT
CASSEIGNTIYF
>NA|TRBJ1-1|TRBV7-6|TRBD1
TGTGCCAGCAGCCCCCGACAGGGTGGGTACACTGAAGCTTTCTTT
CASSPRQGGYTEAFF
>NA|TRBJ2-7|TRBV6-6|NA
TGTGCCGGTGGGCGGGCGTCCTACGAGCAGTACTTC
CAGGRASYEQYF
>few|TRBJ2-3|TRBV9|NA
TGTGCCAGCAGTTACCGGGGCTCGCCCGTGCAGTATTTT
CASSYRGSPVQYF
>NA|TRBJ2-7|TRBV19|TRBD1
TGTGCCAGTAGTACCCAGCCCAGGGGGTTTATATCCTACGAGCAGTACTTC
CASSTQPRGFISYEQYF
>NA|TRBJ2-7|TRBV2|TRBD1
TGTGCCAGCGGGACAGACAGCTACGAGCAGTACTTC
CASGTDSYEQYF
>once|TRBJ1-2|TRBV5-1|NA
TGCGCCAGCAGAATTCCTGGGTTTGGCTACACCTTC
CASRIPGFGYTF
>NA|TRBJ1-5|TRBV6-6|TRBD1
TGTGCCAGCAGCGGACAGGGAAGAAATCAGCCCCAGCATTTT
CASSGQGRNQPQHF
>NA|TRBJ1-1|TRBV7-9|NA
TGTGCCAGCAGCTTAGGGCAAGGACTAAACACTGAAGCTTTCTTT
CASSLGQGLNTEAFF
>NA|TRBJ1-2|TRBV28|NA
TGTGCCAGCAGTTCAGGGGTTGGTATCTATGGCTACACCTTC
CASSSGVGIYGYTF
>NA|TRBJ2-1|TRBV5-8|TRBD1
TGTGCCAGCAGCGTGCCGGGACAGGGTAGGGTAGAGTTCTTC
CASSVPGQGRVEFF
>NA|TRBJ2-3|TRBV19|NA
TGTGCCAGTAGTATAAGACGGACTTCAGATACGCAGTATTTT
CASSIRRTSDTQYF
>once|TRBJ1-3|TRBV5-5|TRBD1
TGTGCCAGCAGCTTCTTACAGGGGCCCGGAAACACCATATATTTT
CASSFLQGPGNTIYF